This T cell receptor (beta chain) is from a study of CXCR3-negative and CXCR3-positive naive CD8 T cells. Per the germline V gene, CDR1 is SQVTM and CDR2 is ANQGSEA. The CDR3 totals 13 residues. General study findings and limits: No difference in surface CD5 was seen between naive subsets, and TCR strength was inferred from TRB CDR3 properties. CXCR3-negative naive cells had less hydrophobic TRB CDR3s than did CXCR3-positive naive cells.

Naive CD8+ T cells displayed a CD45RO-CCR7+CD27+CD95- phenotype. Turning to this clonotype: Antigen unknown.

The study made its TRB cDNA libraries by 5' RACE, adding UMI labels. TCRdb re-called the 5' RACE reads and gives one entry per CDR3 protein, without DNA. This sample lists more than 50,000 distinct CDR3 sequences; its ten largest clones have around 1.5%. This chain connects TRBV29-1 to TRBJ1-2; TCRdb gives TRBD1 as the D gene, but with no DNA this cannot be confirmed. The specimen sequenced was naive CXCR3- CD8+ T cells from blood. Documented subset: CD45RO-CCR7+CD27+CD95- naive CD8+ T cells lacking CXCR3 (TNR3-). The TCR originated in a human donor in good health. Some clones in this sample may be carry-over from other donors' samples. CDR3 sequence reads: CSVASGTSYGYTF.